The TCR beta chain described here comes from a study of technical replicates of blood from a handful of donors. This table comes from immunoSEQ multiplex PCR, and its TCRdb copy is limited to in-frame clones, with some not included. The repertoire holds under 85,000 clones, with 93% as singletons. There are 13 residues in the CDR3. The germline V gene encodes CDR1 SGHRS and CDR2 YFSETQ. Trimming removed 0 bases at V and 5 bases at J, with 8 bases between. This sequence originates from a human donor in good health. This chain connects TRBV5-1 to TRBJ2-5; weak D call: TRBD1 (6 bases). Sequencing was performed on T cells isolated from PBMCs. The CDR3 nucleotides are TGCGCCAGCAGCTTGGGGGACATCGAGACCCAGTACTTC. Its translation is CASSLGDIETQYF. Based on the CDR3 plus reference TRBV5-1 and TRBJ2-5, the full variable domain is KAGVTQTPRYLIKTRGQQVTLSCSPISGHRSVSWYQQTPGQGLQFLFEYFSETQRNKGNFPGRFSGRQFSNSRSEMNVSTLELGDSALYLCASSLGDIETQYFGPGTRLLVL.